Sequencing of this T cell receptor beta chain was carried out in a study of shared clonotypes between healthy human individuals. Study at large: Each donor's CD4 naive and CD4 memory cells filled three plates apiece, CD8 naive two, and CD8 memory one.

Method: immunoSEQ multiplex PCR; TCRdb's copy keeps in-frame clones and lacks some. The data contain 300,000 to 350,000 clones, around 67% of them singletons. There were only Caucasian adults among the donors, and all lived in Nashville, Tennessee. A note on this clone: As yet, its antigen is unknown.

Study results and caveats: Shared clonotypes: roughly 5% naive CD4, under 4% naive CD8, about 2.5% memory CD4, under 0.5% memory CD8.

The receptor comes from a man aged 30 to 39 in good health. Sequenced material: memory CD4+ T cells sorted from blood. Indicated subset: CD45RA-negative fraction.

The CDR3 loop reads CASRYHRYQETQYF. The DNA of the CDR3 is TGCGCCAGCAGGTATCACAGGTACCAAGAGACCCAGTACTTC. The V call is TRBV5-1, the J call TRBJ2-5; D might be TRBD1 (5 bases). V was pared by 5 bases and J by 0 bases, with 11 bases between. The CDR3 runs 14 residues. CDR1 and CDR2 (germline): SGHRS, YFSETQ.